These 20 T cell receptor beta chains originate from one sample sequenced in a study of T cell changes during pregnancy in multiple sclerosis. Here immunoSEQ multiplex PCR was the method, and the copy in TCRdb shows in-frame clones only, minus some. Of tens of thousands of clones listed, about 92% are singletons. This specimen was CD4+ T cells from peripheral blood mononuclear cells, taken in the third trimester of pregnancy. These receptor sequences come from a female donor with multiple sclerosis, enrolled in a pregnancy study.

CDR3 DNA: TGTGCCAGCAGCTTAGGAACGGGAGGGCACACAGATACGCAGTATTTT. Its protein product is CASSLGTGGHTDTQYF. This chain joins TRBV7-2 and TRBJ2-3; 8 bases align to TRBD2. V shed 1 base, J shed 2 bases, and the junction held 5 bases outside the gene matches. The CDR3 is made up of 16 amino acids. Germline CDR1 reads SGHTA; CDR2 reads FQGNSA.

The V call is TRBV7-9, the J call TRBJ2-7, with no clear D. The CDR3 loop spans 13 amino acids. V gave up 5 bases and J gave up 1 base, with 9 bases separating them. Germline-derived CDR1 and CDR2 are SEHNR and FQNEAQ (reference sequence). CDR3 residues: CASSLPPSYEQYF. CDR3 sequence (DNA): TGTGCCAGCAGCCTCCCCCCGTCCTACGAGCAGTACTTC. Full variable domain (outside the CDR3, taken from reference TRBV7-9 and TRBJ2-7): DTGVSQNPRHKITKRGQNVTFRCDPISEHNRLYWYRQTLGQGPEFLTYFQNEAQLEKSRLLSDRFSAERPKGSFSTLEIQRTEQGDSAMYLCASSLPPSYEQYFGPGTRLTVT.

The rearrangement uses TRBV6-1 and TRBJ2-3; maybe TRBD2 (6 bases). The germline gives CDR1 MNHNS, CDR2 SASEGT. Deletions cut 8 bases from V and 6 bases from J, with 18 bases between. There are 14 residues in the CDR3. CDR3 amino acids: CASAPGLGADTQYF. CDR3 sequence (DNA): TGTGCCAGCGCCCCGGGACTGGGAGCTGATACGCAGTATTTT.

This chain uses TRBV9 with TRBJ2-3; D unclear. V shed 0 bases and J shed 6 bases, with 11 bases lying between them. This CDR3 is 14 amino acids long. CDR1 SGDLS and CDR2 YYNGEE come from the germline V gene. The CDR3 nucleotides read TGTGCCAGCAGCGTAGAATTATATCAGGATACGCAGTATTTT. It is translated as CASSVELYQDTQYF.

CDR3 amino acids: CASSVPGLAGDEQFF. The CDR3 DNA follows: TGTGCCAGCAGTGTCCCGGGACTAGCGGGAGATGAGCAGTTCTTC. The rearrangement uses TRBV6-1 and TRBJ2-1; 14 bases match TRBD2. CDR1 is MNHNS and CDR2 is SASEGT in the germline V gene. V shed 4 bases, J shed 8 bases, and the junction held 4 bases outside the gene matches. The CDR3 contains 15 residues.

The rearrangement uses TRBV7-8 and TRBJ2-7, with 10 positions matching TRBD2. CDR1 and CDR2 from the germline V gene are SGHVS and FQNEAQ. Unmatched junction bases numbered 10, after V lost 4 bases and J lost 7 bases. The CDR3 has 15 residues. CDR3 DNA: TGTGCCAGCAGCTCGTCTAGCGGGAGTCCGAGTGAGCAGTACTTC. Its translation: CASSSSSGSPSEQYF.

This clone was counted a single time. The J gene is TRBJ2-7, the V gene TRBV11-3, with TRBD2 matching 11 bases. CDR3 length equals 15 residues. Looked up from germline, CDR1 is SGHNT and CDR2 is YENEEA. Unmatched junction bases numbered 6, after V lost 3 bases and J lost 5 bases. The CDR3 bases are TGTGCCAGCAGCTTGGGCCTAGCGGGAGGAAACGAGCAGTACTTC. This translates into CASSLGLAGGNEQYF.

This chain joins TRBV29-1 and TRBJ2-3; TRBD2 matches at 7 bases. Germline loops: CDR1 SQVTM, CDR2 ANQGSEA. V shed 5 bases, J shed 6 bases, and the junction held 11 bases outside the gene matches. This CDR3 has 14 amino acids. CDR3 DNA sequence: TGCAGCGTTCATAGCGGGTGGCCGAGGGATACGCAGTATTTT. This gives the protein CSVHSGWPRDTQYF.

The rearrangement uses TRBV7-6 and TRBJ2-7; 12 positions agree with TRBD2. J gave up 2 bases and V 4 bases, and 3 bases lay outside the gene matches. Germline V CDR1 and CDR2: SGHVS, FNYEAQ. This CDR3 is 15 amino acids long. The CDR3 loop is CASSSRTSGAYEQYF. In DNA form, the CDR3 reads TGTGCCAGCAGCTCACGGACTAGCGGGGCCTACGAGCAGTACTTC.

The V gene is TRBV11-2, the J gene TRBJ2-7; D unclear. Germline V gene data show CDR1 as SGHAT and CDR2 as FQNNGV. The CDR3 is 13 amino acids. Deletions cut 5 bases from V and 3 bases from J, with 11 bases between. The CDR3 spells CASSGFWSYEQYF. Written as DNA, the CDR3 is TGTGCCAGCAGCGGGTTTTGGAGCTACGAGCAGTACTTC.

This clone was counted between two and nine times. At one end the junction does not follow the germline gene, possibly because of a read error. The chain couples TRBV7-7 to TRBJ2-1; TRBD2 agrees at 13 bases. CDR1 is SSHAT and CDR2 is FNYEAQ in the germline V gene (reference sequence). The CDR3 loop spans 14 amino acids. Here the CDR3 reads CASSGTSGDNEQFF. CDR3 DNA: TGTGCTAGCAGCGGGACTAGCGGGGACAATGAGCAGTTCTTC.

About this clone itself: This sample includes further DNA sequences coding for the same CDR3. Written as DNA, the CDR3 is TGTGCCAGTAGTATCGGGACTAGCACAGATACGCAGTATTTT. It is translated as CASSIGTSTDTQYF. The V call is TRBV19, the J call TRBJ2-3, with a possible D match to TRBD2 (6 bases). Germline assignment: CDR1 LNHDA and CDR2 SQIVND (reference sequence). Trimming shortened V by 3 bases and J by 0 bases, and 7 bases separated the two germline ends. The CDR3 is 14 residues long.

The chain combines TRBV5-8 with TRBJ2-5; TRBD1 might be the D (6 bases). The CDR3 is 14 amino acids. Germline loops: CDR1 SGHTS, CDR2 YDEGEE. Trimming took 4 bases from V and 4 from J, leaving 14 bases between them. The CDR3 loop is CASSGLVGGETQYF. The CDR3 DNA reads as TGTGCCAGCAGCGGCCTAGTAGGGGGAGAGACCCAGTACTTC.

This rearrangement joins TRBV27 to TRBJ2-3; 10 bases line up with TRBD2. In germline, CDR1 is MNHEY, CDR2 SMNVEV (reference sequence). The CDR3 consists of 16 residues. With 4 bases clipped from V and 5 bases from J, the junction kept 9 bases outside the gene matches. CDR3 sequence (DNA): TGTGCCAGCAGTTCCCATTCTAGCGGGAGAGGAGATACGCAGTATTTT. It encodes CASSSHSSGRGDTQYF.

The rearrangement joins TRBV28 to TRBJ2-5, with D perhaps TRBD1 (6 bases). The CDR3 runs to 14 residues. Looked up from germline, CDR1 is MDHEN and CDR2 is SYDVKM. The V gene lost 3 bases and the J gene lost 5 bases, with 13 bases spanning the gap. CDR3 sequence: CASSLGTPPETQYF. The CDR3 bases are TGTGCCAGCAGTTTGGGGACACCTCCCGAGACCCAGTACTTC.

The chain has TRBV5-1 and TRBJ2-2, with D possibly TRBD2 on 6 matching bases. Deletions cut 7 bases from V and 1 base from J, with 8 bases between. Per germline, CDR1 SGHRS and CDR2 YFSETQ. This CDR3 is built from 13 residues. DNA of the CDR3: TGCGCCAGCGCGGAGGGGAACACCGGGGAGCTGTTTTTT. It specifies CASAEGNTGELFF.

This clone showed up just a few times. This chain uses TRBV19 with TRBJ1-4; D unclear. Trimming removed 7 bases from V and 8 bases from J, with 17 bases in between. The CDR3 is 14 amino acids. Germline V gene data show CDR1 as LNHDA and CDR2 as SQIVND (reference sequence). The CDR3 here is CASTSAWRGEKLFF. In DNA, the CDR3 is TGTGCCAGTACCTCGGCGTGGCGAGGGGAAAAACTGTTTTTT.

The chain has TRBV5-1 and TRBJ2-3, with TRBD2 identical over 11 bases. V dropped 7 bases and J dropped 8; count of bases not matched to a gene: 9. The length of the CDR3 is 14 residues. Germline assignment: CDR1 SGHRS and CDR2 YFSETQ. CDR3 in amino acids: CASEPSGGSGTQYF. The CDR3 region has the DNA TGCGCCAGCGAGCCTAGCGGGGGGTCTGGTACGCAGTATTTT.

The rearrangement links TRBV5-6 to TRBJ1-3, with unresolved D. Trimming removed 6 bases at V and 5 bases at J, with 12 bases between. Germline-derived CDR1 and CDR2 are SGHDT and YYEEEE. This CDR3 contains 13 residues. CDR3 nucleotides: TGTGCCAGCACCGAAGTTAGAAGAAACACCATATATTTT. It specifies CASTEVRRNTIYF. Supplemented by reference TRBV5-6 and TRBJ1-3, the full variable domain reads DAGVTQSPTHLIKTRGQQVTLRCSPKSGHDTVSWYQQALGQGPQFIFQYYEEEERQRGNFPDRFSGHQFPNYSSELNVNALLLGDSALYLCASTEVRRNTIYFGEGSWLTVV.

The chain is built from TRBV29-1 and TRBJ2-7; possible D gene TRBD2, 6 bases. Germline V gives CDR1 SQVTM, CDR2 ANQGSEA. Trimming cost V 6 bases and J 3 bases, with 12 bases left between them. The CDR3 is 12 amino acids. The DNA for the CDR3 is TGCAGCGTCAGCCTAGCGAGCTACGAGCAGTACTTC. This translates into CSVSLASYEQYF.